These 2 T cell receptor beta chains came from one sample sequenced in a study of blood T cell repertoires in COVID-19. The assay was immunoSEQ multiplex PCR, and TCRdb's table has in-frame clones only and misses some. Of around 220,000 clones listed, approximately 86% were seen once; the top ten hold roughly 4.9%. Sequences were obtained from peripheral blood. These receptors were collected from a woman older than 75 with active or convalescent COVID-19.

This clone has just one count. This sequence joins TRBV5-6 and TRBJ1-2; perhaps TRBD1 as D (6 bases). This CDR3 is built from 13 residues. Trimming left V 2 bases short and J 9 bases short, with 14 bases between. CDR1 SGHDT and CDR2 YYEEEE come from the germline V gene. The CDR3 bases are TGTGCCAGCAGCTTATGGCAGGGGTTGCGCTACACCTTC. As protein: CASSLWQGLRYTF.

A note on this clone: Other nucleotide sequences in the sample specify the same CDR3. The J gene is TRBJ1-1, the V gene TRBV11-2; D unclear. The V end lost 1 base, the J end lost 0 bases, and 3 bases lay between the germline ends. Per germline, CDR1 SGHAT and CDR2 FQNNGV. This CDR3 comprises 13 residues. CDR3 loop: CASSLAVNTEAFF. CDR3 bases: TGTGCCAGCAGCTTAGCAGTGAACACTGAAGCTTTCTTT.